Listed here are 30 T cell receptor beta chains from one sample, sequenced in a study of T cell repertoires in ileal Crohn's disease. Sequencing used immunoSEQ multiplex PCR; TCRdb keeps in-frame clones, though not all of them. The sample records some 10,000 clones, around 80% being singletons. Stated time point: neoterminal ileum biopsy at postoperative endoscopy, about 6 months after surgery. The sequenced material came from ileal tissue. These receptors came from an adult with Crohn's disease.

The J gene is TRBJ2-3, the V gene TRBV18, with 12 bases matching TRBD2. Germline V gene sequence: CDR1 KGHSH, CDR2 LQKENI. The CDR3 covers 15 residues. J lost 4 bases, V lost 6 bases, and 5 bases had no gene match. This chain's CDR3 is CASSSTSGGSDTQYF. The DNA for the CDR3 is TGTGCCAGCTCGTCGACTAGCGGGGGATCAGATACGCAGTATTTT.

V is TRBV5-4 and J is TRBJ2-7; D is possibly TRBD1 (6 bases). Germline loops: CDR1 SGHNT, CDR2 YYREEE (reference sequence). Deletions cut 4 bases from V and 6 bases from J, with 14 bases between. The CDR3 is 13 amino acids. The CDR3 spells CASSALQGTEQYF. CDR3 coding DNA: TGTGCCAGCAGCGCTTTACAGGGAACCGAGCAGTACTTC.

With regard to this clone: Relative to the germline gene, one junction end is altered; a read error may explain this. The CDR3 DNA reads TGTGCTAGCAGCGCTGACTTGAACACTGAAGCTTTCTTT. Translated: CASSADLNTEAFF. The chain recombines TRBV7-7 with TRBJ1-1, with D uncertain. The germline gives CDR1 SSHAT, CDR2 FNYEAQ (reference sequence). This CDR3 has 13 residues.

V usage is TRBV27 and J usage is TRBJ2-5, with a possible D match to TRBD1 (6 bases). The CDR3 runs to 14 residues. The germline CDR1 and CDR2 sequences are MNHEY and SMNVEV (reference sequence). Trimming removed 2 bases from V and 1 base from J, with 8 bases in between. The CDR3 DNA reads TGTGCCAGCAGTTTAAGCAGGGGCCAAGAGACCCAGTACTTC. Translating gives CASSLSRGQETQYF.

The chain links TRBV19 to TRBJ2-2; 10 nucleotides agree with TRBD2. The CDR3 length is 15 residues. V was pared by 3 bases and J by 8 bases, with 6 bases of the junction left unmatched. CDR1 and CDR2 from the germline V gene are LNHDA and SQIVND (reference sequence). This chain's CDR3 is CASSIYLAGVGELFF. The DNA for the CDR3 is TGTGCCAGTAGTATCTACCTAGCGGGGGTGGGGGAGCTGTTTTTT. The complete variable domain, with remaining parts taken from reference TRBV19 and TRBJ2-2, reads DGGITQSPKYLFRKEGQNVTLSCEQNLNHDAMYWYRQDPGQGLRLIYYSQIVNDFQKGDIAEGYSVSREKKESFPLTVTSAQKNPTAFYLCASSIYLAGVGELFFGEGSRLTVL.

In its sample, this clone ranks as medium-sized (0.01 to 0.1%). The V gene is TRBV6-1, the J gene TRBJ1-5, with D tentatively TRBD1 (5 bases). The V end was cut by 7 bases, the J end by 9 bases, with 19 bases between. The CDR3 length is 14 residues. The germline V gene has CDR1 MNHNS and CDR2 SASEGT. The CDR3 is CASMVLQGERPQHF. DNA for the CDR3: TGTGCCAGCATGGTACTGCAGGGTGAGCGGCCCCAGCATTTT.

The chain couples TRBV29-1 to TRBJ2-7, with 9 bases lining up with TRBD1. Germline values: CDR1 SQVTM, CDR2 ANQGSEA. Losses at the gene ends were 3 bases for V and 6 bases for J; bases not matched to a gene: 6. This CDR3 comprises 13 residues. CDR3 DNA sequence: TGCAGCGTTGAGTGGGACAGGGACTCCGAGCAGTACTTC. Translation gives CSVEWDRDSEQYF.

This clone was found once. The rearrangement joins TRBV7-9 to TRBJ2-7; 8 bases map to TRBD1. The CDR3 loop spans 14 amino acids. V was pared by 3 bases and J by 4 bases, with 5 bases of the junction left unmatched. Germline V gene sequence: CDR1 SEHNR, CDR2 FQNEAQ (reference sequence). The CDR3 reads CASSFTGGTYEQYF. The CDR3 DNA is TGTGCCAGCAGCTTTACAGGGGGGACTTACGAGCAGTACTTC.

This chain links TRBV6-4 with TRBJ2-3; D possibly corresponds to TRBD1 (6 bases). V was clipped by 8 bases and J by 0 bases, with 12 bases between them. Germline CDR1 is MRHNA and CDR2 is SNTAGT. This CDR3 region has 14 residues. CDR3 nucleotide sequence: TGTGCCAGCGCTGAGGGGGATAGCACAGATACGCAGTATTTT. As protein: CASAEGDSTDTQYF.

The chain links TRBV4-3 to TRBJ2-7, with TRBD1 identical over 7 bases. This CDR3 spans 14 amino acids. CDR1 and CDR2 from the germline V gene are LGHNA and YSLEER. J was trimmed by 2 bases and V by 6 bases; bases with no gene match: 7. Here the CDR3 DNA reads TGCGCCAGCAGTAGGGACAGCGCTACCTACGAGCAGTACTTC. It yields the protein CASSRDSATYEQYF.

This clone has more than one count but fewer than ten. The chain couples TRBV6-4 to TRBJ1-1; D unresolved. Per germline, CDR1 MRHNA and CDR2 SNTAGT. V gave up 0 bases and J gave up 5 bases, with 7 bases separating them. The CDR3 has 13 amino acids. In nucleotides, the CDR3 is TGTGCCAGCAGTGACTCCGGGGAGACTGAAGCTTTCTTT. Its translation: CASSDSGETEAFF.

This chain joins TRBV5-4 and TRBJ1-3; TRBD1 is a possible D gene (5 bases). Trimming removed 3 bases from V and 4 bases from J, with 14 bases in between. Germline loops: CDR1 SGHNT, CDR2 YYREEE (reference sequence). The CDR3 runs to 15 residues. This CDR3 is CASSYDPGYGNTIYF. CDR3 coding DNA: TGTGCCAGCAGCTACGACCCAGGGTACGGAAACACCATATATTTT.

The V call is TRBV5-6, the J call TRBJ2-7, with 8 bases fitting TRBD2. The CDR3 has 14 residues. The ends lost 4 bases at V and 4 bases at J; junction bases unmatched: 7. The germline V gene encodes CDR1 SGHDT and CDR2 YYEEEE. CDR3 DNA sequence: TGTGCCAGCAGCACCCCGGCTAGCGGGTACGAGCAGTACTTC. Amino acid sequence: CASSTPASGYEQYF.

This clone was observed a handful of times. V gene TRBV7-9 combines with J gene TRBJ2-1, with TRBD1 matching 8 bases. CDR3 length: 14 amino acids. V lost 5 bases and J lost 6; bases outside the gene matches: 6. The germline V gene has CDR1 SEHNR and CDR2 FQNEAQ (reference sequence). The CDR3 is CASSPQTGGNEQFF. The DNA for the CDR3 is TGTGCCAGCAGCCCCCAAACAGGGGGCAATGAGCAGTTCTTC. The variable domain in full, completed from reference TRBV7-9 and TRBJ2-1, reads DTGVSQNPRHKITKRGQNVTFRCDPISEHNRLYWYRQTLGQGPEFLTYFQNEAQLEKSRLLSDRFSAERPKGSFSTLEIQRTEQGDSAMYLCASSPQTGGNEQFFGPGTRLTVL.

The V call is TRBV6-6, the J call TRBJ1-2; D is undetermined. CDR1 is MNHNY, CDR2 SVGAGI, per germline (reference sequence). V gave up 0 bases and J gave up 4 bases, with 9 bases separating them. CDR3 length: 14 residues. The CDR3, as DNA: TGTGCCAGCAGTTACTCGCGGGGATCCTATGGCTACACCTTC. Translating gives CASSYSRGSYGYTF.

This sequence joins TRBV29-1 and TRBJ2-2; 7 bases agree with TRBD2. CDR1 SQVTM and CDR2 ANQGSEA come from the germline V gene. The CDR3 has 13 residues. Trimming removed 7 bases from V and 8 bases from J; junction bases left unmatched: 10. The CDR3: CSAGGGVSGELFF. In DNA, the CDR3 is TGCAGCGCCGGCGGGGGAGTTTCAGGGGAGCTGTTTTTT.

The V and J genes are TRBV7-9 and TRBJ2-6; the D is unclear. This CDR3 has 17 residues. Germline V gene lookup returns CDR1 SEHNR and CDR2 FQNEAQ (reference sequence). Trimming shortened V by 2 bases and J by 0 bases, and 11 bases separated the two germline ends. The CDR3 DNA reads TGTGCCAGCAGCTTAAACAGATATCTCTCTGGGGCCAACGTCCTGACTTTC. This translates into CASSLNRYLSGANVLTF.

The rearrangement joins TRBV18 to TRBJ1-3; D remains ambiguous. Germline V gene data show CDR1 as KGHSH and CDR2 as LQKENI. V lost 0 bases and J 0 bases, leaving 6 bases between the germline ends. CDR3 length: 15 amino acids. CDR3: CASSPPALSGNTIYF. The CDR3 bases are TGTGCCAGCTCACCACCGGCCCTCTCTGGAAACACCATATATTTT.

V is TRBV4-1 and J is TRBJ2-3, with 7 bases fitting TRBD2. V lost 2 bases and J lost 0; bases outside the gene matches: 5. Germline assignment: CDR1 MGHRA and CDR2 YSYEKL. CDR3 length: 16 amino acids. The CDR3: CASSQPSGVSTDTQYF. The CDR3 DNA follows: TGCGCCAGCAGCCAACCCAGCGGGGTAAGCACAGATACGCAGTATTTT.

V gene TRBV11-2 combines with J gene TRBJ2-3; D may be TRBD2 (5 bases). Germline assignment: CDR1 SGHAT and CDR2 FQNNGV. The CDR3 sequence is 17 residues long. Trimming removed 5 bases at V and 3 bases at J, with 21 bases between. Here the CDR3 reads CASSTVRGSLRTDTQYF. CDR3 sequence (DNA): TGTGCCAGCAGCACCGTGAGAGGGTCCCTTCGGACAGATACGCAGTATTTT.

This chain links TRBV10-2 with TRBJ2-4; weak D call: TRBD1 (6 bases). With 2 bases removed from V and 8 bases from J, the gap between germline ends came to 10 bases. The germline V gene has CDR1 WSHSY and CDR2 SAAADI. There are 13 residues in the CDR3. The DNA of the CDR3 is TGCGCCAGCAGTGAGACGAAGGGGGACATTCAGTACTTC. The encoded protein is CASSETKGDIQYF.

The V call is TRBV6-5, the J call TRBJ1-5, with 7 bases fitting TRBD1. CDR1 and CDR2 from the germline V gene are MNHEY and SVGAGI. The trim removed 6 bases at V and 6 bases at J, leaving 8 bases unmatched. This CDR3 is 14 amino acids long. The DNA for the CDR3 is TGTGCCAGCAGCCGCCCAGGGGGAAGTCAGCCCCAGCATTTT. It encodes CASSRPGGSQPQHF.

The CDR3 protein is CASSLAQGGDEQYF. The CDR3 DNA is TGTGCCAGCAGCTTAGCCCAGGGAGGAGACGAGCAGTACTTC. The chain joins TRBV13 to TRBJ2-7; TRBD2 is a possible D gene (6 bases). V gave up 1 base and J gave up 5 bases, with 12 bases separating them. The CDR3 totals 14 residues. Germline CDR1 reads PRHDT; CDR2 reads FYEKMQ (reference sequence).

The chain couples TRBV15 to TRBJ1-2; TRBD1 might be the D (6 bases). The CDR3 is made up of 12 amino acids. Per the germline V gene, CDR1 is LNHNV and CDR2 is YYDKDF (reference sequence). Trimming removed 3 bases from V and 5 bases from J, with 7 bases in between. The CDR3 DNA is TGTGCCACCAGCAGGGGGGCATATGGCTACACCTTC. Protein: CATSRGAYGYTF.

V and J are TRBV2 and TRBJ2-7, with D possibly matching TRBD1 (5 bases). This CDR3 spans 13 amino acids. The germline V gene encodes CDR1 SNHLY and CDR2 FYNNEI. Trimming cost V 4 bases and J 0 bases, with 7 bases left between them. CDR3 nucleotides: TGTGCCAGCAGTGCTCAGGGCTCCTACGAGCAGTACTTC. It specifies CASSAQGSYEQYF.

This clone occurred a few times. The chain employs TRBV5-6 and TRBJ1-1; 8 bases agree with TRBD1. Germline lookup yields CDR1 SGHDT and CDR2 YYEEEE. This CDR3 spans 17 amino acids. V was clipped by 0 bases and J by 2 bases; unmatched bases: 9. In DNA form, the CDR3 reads TGTGCCAGCAGCTTGGTAGTCGGGACAGGAGTCAACACTGAAGCTTTCTTT. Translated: CASSLVVGTGVNTEAFF.

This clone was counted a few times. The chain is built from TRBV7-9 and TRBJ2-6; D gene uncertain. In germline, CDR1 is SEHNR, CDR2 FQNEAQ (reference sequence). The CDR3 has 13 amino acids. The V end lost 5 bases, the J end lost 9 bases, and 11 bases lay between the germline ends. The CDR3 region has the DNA TGTGCCAGCAGCCCGGCTAGAAACAACGTCCTGACTTTC. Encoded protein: CASSPARNNVLTF.

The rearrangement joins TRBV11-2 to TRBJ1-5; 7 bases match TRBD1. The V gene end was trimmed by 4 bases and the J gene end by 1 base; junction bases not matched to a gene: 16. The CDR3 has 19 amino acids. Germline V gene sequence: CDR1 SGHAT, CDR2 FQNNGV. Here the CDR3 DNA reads TGTGCCAGCAGCTGGACGGCCTCATTGGGACAGACCAGCAATCAGCCCCAGCATTTT. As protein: CASSWTASLGQTSNQPQHF.

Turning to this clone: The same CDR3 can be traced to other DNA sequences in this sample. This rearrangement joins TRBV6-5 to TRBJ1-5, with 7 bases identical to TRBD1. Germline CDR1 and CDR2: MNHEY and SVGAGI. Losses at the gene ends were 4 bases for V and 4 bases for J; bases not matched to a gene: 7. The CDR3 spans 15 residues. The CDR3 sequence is CASSSAGTANQPQHF. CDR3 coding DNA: TGTGCCAGCAGTTCAGCCGGGACAGCGAATCAGCCCCAGCATTTT.

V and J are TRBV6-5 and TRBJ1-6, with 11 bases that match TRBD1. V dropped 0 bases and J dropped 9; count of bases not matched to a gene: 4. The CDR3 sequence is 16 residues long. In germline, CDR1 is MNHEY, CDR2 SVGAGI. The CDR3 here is CASSYSAGTGGSPLHF. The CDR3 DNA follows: TGTGCCAGCAGTTACTCTGCCGGGACAGGGGGTTCACCCCTCCACTTT.